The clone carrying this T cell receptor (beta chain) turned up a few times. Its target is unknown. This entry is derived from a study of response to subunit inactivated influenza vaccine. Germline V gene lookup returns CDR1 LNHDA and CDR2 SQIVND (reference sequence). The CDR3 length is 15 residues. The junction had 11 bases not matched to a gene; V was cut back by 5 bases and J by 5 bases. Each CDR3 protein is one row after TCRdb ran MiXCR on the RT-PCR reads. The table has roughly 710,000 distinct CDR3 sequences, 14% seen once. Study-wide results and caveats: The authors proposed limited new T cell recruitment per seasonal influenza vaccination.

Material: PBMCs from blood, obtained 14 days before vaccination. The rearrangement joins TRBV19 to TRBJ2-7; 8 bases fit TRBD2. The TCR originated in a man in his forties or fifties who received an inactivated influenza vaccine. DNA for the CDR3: TGTGCCAGTAGTCCAGGGCTTAGCGGGACGAACGAGCAGTACTTC. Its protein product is CASSPGLSGTNEQYF.